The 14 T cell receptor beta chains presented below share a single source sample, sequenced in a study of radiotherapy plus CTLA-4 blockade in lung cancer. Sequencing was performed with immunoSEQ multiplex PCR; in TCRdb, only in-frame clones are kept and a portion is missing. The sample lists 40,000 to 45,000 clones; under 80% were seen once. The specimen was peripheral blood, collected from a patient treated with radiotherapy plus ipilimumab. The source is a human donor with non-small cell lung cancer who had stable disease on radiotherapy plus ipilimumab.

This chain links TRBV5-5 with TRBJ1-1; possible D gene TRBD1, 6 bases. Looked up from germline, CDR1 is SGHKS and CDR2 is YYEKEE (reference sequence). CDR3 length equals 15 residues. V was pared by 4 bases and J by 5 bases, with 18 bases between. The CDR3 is CASSLQMGAQTEAFF. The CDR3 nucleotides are TGTGCCAGCAGCCTCCAAATGGGGGCGCAGACTGAAGCTTTCTTT.

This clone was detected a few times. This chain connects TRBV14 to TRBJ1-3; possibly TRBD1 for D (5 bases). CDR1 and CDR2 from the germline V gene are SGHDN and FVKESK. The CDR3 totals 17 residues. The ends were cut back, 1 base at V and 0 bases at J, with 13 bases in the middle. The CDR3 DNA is TGTGCCAGCAGCCAAGGCGGGGGGGGAAACTCTGGAAACACCATATATTTT. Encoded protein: CASSQGGGGNSGNTIYF.

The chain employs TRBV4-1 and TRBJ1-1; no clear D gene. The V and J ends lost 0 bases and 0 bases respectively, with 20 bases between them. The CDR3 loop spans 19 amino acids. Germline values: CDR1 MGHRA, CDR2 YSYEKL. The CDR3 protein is CASSQDPSEGRDLNTEAFF. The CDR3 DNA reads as TGCGCCAGCAGCCAAGATCCAAGTGAAGGGAGGGATTTGAACACTGAAGCTTTCTTT.

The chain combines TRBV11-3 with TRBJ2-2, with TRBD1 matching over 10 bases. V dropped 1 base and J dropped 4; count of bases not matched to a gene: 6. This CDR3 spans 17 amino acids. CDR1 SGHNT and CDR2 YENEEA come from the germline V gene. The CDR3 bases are TGTGCCAGCAGCTTAGTAAGACAGGGGGCTTCCACCGGGGAGCTGTTTTTT. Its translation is CASSLVRQGASTGELFF.

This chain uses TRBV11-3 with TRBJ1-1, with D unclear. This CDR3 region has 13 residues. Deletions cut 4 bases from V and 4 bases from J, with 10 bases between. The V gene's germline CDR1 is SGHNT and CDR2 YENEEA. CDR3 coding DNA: TGTGCCAGCAGCTCGAGCTTTGGCACTGAAGCTTTCTTT. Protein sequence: CASSSSFGTEAFF.

CDR3 in DNA: TGTGCCAGCAGCCCCGAGCCAGGGGGCTATGGCTACACCTTC. Protein: CASSPEPGGYGYTF. This chain connects TRBV7-2 to TRBJ1-2; 7 bases line up with TRBD1. Germline CDR1 is SGHTA and CDR2 is FQGNSA. V shed 5 bases and J 4 bases; nucleotides not matched to a gene: 7. The CDR3 sequence is 14 residues long.

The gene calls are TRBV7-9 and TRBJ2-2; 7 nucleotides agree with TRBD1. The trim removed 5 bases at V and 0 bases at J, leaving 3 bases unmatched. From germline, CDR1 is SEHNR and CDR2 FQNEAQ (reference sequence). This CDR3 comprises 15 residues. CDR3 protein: CASSQGTANTGELFF. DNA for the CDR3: TGTGCCAGCAGCCAAGGGACAGCGAACACCGGGGAGCTGTTTTTT.

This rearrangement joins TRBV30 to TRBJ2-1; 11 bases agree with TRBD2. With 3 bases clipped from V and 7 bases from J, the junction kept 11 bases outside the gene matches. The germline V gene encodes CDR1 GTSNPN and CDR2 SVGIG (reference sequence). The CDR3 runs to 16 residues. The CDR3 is CAWRLKRGLAENEQFF. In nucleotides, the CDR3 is TGTGCCTGGAGGCTTAAACGGGGACTAGCGGAAAATGAGCAGTTCTTC.

The CDR3 here is CASSPGQGSTAGYTF. For the CDR3, the DNA is TGTGCCAGCTCACCGGGACAGGGGTCGACCGCTGGCTACACCTTC. V is TRBV18 and J is TRBJ1-2; 10 bases fit TRBD1. The CDR3 has 15 residues. Per germline, CDR1 KGHSH and CDR2 LQKENI. Trimming took 3 bases from V and 7 from J; bases not matched to a gene: 8.

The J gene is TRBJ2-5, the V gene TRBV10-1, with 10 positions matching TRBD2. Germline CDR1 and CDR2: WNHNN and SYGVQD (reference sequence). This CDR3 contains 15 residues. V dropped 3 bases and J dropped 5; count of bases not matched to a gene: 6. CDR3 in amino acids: CASSEPSGGLETQYF. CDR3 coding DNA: TGCGCCAGCAGTGAACCTAGCGGGGGTTTGGAGACCCAGTACTTC.

In nucleotides, the CDR3 is TGTGCCAGCAGGGGTTGGGCAGGCCGCTATGGCTACACCTTC. This sequence encodes CASRGWAGRYGYTF. The chain employs TRBV5-4 and TRBJ1-2; D is uncertain. V lost 5 bases, J lost 4 bases, and 15 bases lay in between. The CDR3 runs to 14 residues. Germline CDR1 reads SGHNT; CDR2 reads YYREEE (reference sequence).

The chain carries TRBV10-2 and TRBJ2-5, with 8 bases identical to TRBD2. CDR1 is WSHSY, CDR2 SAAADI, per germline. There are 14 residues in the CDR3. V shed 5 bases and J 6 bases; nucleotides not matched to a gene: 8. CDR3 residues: CASSSLAGGKTQYF. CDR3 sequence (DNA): TGCGCCAGCAGTTCTCTAGCGGGCGGGAAGACCCAGTACTTC.

CDR3 nucleotide sequence: TGTGCCAGCAGCGCCGGGACTAGCGGGGAAGATCACAATGAGCAGTTCTTC. Its translation is CASSAGTSGEDHNEQFF. The rearrangement uses TRBV11-2 and TRBJ2-1; 13 nucleotides line up with TRBD2. CDR3 length: 17 amino acids. Germline CDR1 SGHAT, CDR2 FQNNGV. With V trimmed by 5 bases and J by 5 bases, 9 bases remained unmatched.

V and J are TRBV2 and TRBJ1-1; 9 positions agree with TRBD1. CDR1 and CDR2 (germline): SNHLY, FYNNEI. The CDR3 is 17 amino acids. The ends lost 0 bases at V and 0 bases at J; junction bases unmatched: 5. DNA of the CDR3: TGTGCCAGCAGTGAAGCACCCGGACAGGGGCTGAACACTGAAGCTTTCTTT. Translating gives CASSEAPGQGLNTEAFF.